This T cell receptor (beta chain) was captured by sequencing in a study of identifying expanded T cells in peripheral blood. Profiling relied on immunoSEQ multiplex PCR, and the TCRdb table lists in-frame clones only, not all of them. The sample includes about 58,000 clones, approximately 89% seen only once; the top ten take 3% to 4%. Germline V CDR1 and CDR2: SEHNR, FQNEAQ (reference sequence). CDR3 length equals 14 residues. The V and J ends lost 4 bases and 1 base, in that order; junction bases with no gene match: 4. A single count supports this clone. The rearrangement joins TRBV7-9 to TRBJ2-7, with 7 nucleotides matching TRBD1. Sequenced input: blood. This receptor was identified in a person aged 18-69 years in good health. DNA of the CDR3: TGTGCCAGCAGCTCGATGGACAGGTCCTACGAGCAGTACTTC. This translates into CASSSMDRSYEQYF.